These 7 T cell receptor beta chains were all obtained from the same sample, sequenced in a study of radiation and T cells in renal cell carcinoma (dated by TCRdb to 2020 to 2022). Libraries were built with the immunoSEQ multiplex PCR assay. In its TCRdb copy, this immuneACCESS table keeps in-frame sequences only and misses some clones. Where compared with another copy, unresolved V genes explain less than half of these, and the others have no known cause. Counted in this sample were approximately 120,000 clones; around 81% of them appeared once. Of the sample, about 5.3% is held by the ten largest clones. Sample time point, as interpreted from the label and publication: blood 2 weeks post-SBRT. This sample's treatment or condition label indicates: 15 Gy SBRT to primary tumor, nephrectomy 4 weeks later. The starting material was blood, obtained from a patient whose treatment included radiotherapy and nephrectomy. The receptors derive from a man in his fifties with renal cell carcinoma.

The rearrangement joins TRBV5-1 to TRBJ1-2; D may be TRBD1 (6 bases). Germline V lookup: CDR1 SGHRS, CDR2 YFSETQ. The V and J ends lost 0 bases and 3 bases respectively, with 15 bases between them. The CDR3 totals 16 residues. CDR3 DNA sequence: TGCGCCAGCAGCTTGGCCTGGGGGGGCGCGGACTATGGCTACACCTTC. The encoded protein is CASSLAWGGADYGYTF.

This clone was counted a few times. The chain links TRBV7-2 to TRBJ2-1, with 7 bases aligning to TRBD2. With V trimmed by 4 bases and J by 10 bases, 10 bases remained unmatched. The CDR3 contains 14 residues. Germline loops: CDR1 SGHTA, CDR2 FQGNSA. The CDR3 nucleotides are TGTGCCAGCAGCTCATCGACTAGCCGATACGAGCAGTTCTTC. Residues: CASSSSTSRYEQFF.

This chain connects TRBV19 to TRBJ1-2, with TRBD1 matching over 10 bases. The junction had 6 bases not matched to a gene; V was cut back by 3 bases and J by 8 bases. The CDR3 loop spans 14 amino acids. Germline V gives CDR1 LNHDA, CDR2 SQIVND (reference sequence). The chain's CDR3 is CASSMGDRGGGYTF. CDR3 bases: TGTGCCAGTAGTATGGGGGACAGGGGAGGAGGCTACACCTTC.

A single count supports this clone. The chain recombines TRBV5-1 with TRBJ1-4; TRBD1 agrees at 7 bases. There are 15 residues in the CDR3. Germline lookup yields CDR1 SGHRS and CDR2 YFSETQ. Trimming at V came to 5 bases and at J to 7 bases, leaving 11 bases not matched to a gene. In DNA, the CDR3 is TGCGCCAGCAGGCTAGAGGGGGCGGTAGGTGAAAAACTGTTTTTT. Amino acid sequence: CASRLEGAVGEKLFF.

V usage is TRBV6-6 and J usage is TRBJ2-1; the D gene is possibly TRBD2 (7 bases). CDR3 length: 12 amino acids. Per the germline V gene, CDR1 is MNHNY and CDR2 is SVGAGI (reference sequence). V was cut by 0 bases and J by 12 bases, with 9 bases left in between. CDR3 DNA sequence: TGTGCCAGCAGTTACTCCCGGGGGGCGCAGTTCTTC. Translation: CASSYSRGAQFF.

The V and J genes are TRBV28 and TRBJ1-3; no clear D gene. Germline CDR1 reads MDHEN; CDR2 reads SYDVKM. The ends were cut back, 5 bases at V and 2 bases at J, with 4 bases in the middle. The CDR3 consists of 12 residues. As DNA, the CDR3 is TGTGCCAGCAGTGACCCTGGAAACACCATATATTTT. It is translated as CASSDPGNTIYF. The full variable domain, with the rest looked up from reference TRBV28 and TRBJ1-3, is DVKVTQSSRYLVKRTGEKVFLECVQDMDHENMFWYRQDPGLGLRLIYFSYDVKMKEKGDIPEGYSVSREKKERFSLILESASTNQTSMYLCASSDPGNTIYFGEGSWLTVV.

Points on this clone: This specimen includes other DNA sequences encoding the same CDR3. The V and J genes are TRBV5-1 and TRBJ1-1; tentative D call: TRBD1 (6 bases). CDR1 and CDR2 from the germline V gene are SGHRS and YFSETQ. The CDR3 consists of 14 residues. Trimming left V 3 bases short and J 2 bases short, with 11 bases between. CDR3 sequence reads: CASSSGTPNTEAFF. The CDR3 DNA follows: TGCGCCAGCAGCTCCGGGACACCCAACACTGAAGCTTTCTTT.